This T cell receptor (beta chain) was retrieved from a study of beta chain features in type 1 diabetes. About the study: Sorted cells from all samples, numbering over 85,000,000, were examined.

Study-wide findings and caveats: Among patients with Type 1 diabetes, TCRB CDR3s were moderately but significantly shorter in every one of the four CD4+ subsets. More deletions and fewer insertions at VDJ junctions were seen in type 1 diabetes patients.

The investigators reverse transcribed all of the isolated RNA, so they sequenced expressed TCRB transcripts. Produced via immunoSEQ multiplex PCR; TCRdb's table is partial and in-frame only. This table holds 600,000 to 700,000 clones, about an eighth found once. On this clone itself: As yet, its antigen is unknown.

CDR3 length: 17 amino acids. Germline V gives CDR1 SGDLS, CDR2 YYNGEE. V trimming: 3 bases; J trimming: 7 bases; junction bases outside the gene matches: 17. J is TRBJ1-2 and V is TRBV9, with 8 nucleotides matching TRBD1. Source material: naive CD4+ T cells from blood. The receptor comes from a man in his thirties or forties with type 1 diabetes. The CDR3 sequence: CASSGQGNGQGSRGYTF. The CDR3 nucleotides are TGTGCCAGCAGCGGCCAGGGGAATGGACAGGGATCGCGTGGCTACACCTTC.